Included here is one T cell receptor beta chain sequence, with context. The repertoire was sequenced with immunoSEQ multiplex PCR; TCRdb's copy has only in-frame clones and lacks some. Among 40,000 to 60,000 clones listed, roughly 92% were seen once. The data originate from a study of T cell changes during pregnancy in multiple sclerosis. Germline V gives CDR1 MDHEN, CDR2 SYDVKM. After removal of 2 bases from V and 8 bases from J, the junction contained 8 bases not matched to a gene. The CDR3 consists of 15 residues. V usage is TRBV28 and J usage is TRBJ1-4; 7 bases agree with TRBD1. This TCR was recovered from a female donor with multiple sclerosis, enrolled in a pregnancy study. Sample: CD4+ T cells from peripheral blood mononuclear cells, taken in the third trimester of pregnancy. CDR3 residues: CASSLPTGFYEKLFF. CDR3 sequence (DNA): TGTGCCAGCAGTTTACCGACAGGGTTTTACGAAAAACTGTTTTTT.